The clone carrying this T cell receptor (beta chain) was counted a few times. Its target is not known. The trim removed 3 bases at V and 7 bases at J, leaving 8 bases unmatched. This CDR3 is 17 amino acids long. The germline V gene encodes CDR1 MGHRA and CDR2 YSYEKL. The sample originates from a study of early T cells in non-severe SARS-CoV-2 infection. Background on the study: Alpha and beta chains were unpaired, from unsorted whole-blood bulk RNA. Study outcomes and limitations: Lookups in VDJdb leaned toward anti-spike CD8 responses and missed private and CD4 specificities.

TCRdb fed the 5' RACE reads into MiXCR, producing one record per CDR3 protein. The sample has tens of thousands of distinct CDR3 sequences, over 9.5% seen once. This sequence originates from an adult who was a healthcare worker with PCR-confirmed SARS-CoV-2 infection or an uninfected control (not recorded which). Sequencing was carried out using whole blood. This chain links TRBV4-1 with TRBJ2-2; 13 positions match TRBD2. The CDR3 loop reads CASSHPGLAGEIGELFF. In DNA, the CDR3 is TGCGCCAGCAGCCATCCCGGACTAGCGGGAGAGATCGGGGAGCTGTTTTTT.